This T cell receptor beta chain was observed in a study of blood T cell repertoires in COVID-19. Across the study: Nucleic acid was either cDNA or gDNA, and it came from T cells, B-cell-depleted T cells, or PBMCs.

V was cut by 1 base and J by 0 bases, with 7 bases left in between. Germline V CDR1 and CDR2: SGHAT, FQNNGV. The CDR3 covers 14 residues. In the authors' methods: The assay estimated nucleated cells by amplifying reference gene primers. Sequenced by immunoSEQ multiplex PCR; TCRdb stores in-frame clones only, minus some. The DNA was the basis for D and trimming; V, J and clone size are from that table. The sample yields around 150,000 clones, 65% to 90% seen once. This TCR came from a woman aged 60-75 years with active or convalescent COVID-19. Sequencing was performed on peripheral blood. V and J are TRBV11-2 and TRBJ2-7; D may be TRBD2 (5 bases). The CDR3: CASSLGAVSYEQYF. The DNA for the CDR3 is TGTGCCAGCAGCTTAGGAGCGGTCTCCTACGAGCAGTACTTC.